The 30 T cell receptor beta chains in this list originate from one sample, sequenced in a study of T cells in Graves' hyperthyroidism and ophthalmopathy. What was amplified from RNA transcripts were TCR beta CDR3 regions. TCR CDR3 regions were first amplified by RT-PCR with HTBI primers. MiXCR, applied by TCRdb to the multiplex PCR reads, yields one record per CDR3 protein. This sample yields hundreds of thousands of distinct CDR3 sequences, of which approximately 24% are seen a single time; around 11% belongs to the top ten. The specimen was blood. The receptor set was obtained from a woman younger than 45 with Graves' ophthalmopathy.

Many counts were recorded for this clonotype. This rearrangement joins TRBV6-5 to TRBJ2-2; 11 bases align to TRBD2. Germline CDR1 is MNHEY and CDR2 is SVGAGI. Unmatched junction bases numbered 3, after V lost 6 bases and J lost 9 bases. The CDR3 contains 13 residues. The CDR3 loop is CASRLTSGRELFF. CDR3 in DNA: TGTGCCAGCAGGCTGACTAGCGGGAGGGAGCTGTTTTTT.

The chain uses TRBV13 and TRBJ1-1; D not certain. The germline CDR1 and CDR2 sequences are PRHDT and FYEKMQ (reference sequence). The CDR3 is 12 residues long. Trimming stripped 0 bases from V and 12 bases from J, with 11 bases between. CDR3 region: CASSLGTRIPFF. CDR3 sequence (DNA): TGTGCCAGCAGCTTAGGCACCCGCATCCCTTTCTTT.

As for this clonotype: One junction end disagrees with the germline gene, perhaps due to a read error. The rearrangement links TRBV5-1 to TRBJ2-4, with D perhaps TRBD1 or TRBD2 (7 bases each). The germline CDR1 and CDR2 sequences are SGHRS and YFSETQ. The CDR3 has 14 amino acids. As DNA, the CDR3 is TGCGCCAGCAGCGGGGGGGGACAGCGGGACATTAAGTACTTC. Translation: CASSGGGQRDIKYF.

For this clonotype: A junction end diverges from the germline sequence, so it may reflect a read error. This chain links TRBV3-1 with TRBJ1-5; possibly TRBD1 for D (5 bases). Germline CDR1 is LGHDT and CDR2 is YNNKEL (reference sequence). This CDR3 comprises 13 residues. DNA of the CDR3: TGTACCAGCAGCTATCAGGGAGGACAGCCCCAGCATTTT. Translation gives CTSSYQGGQPQHF.

This clonotype was counted many times. The gene calls are TRBV2 and TRBJ1-2, with D possibly TRBD1 on 6 matching bases. CDR3 length equals 14 residues. Germline CDR1 and CDR2: SNHLY and FYNNEI. Trimming cost V 5 bases and J 2 bases, with 12 bases left between them. Written as DNA, the CDR3 is TGTGCCAGCAGTTATCAGGGGAGCAACTATGGCTACACCTTC. Amino acids: CASSYQGSNYGYTF.

The sample holds many counts of this clonotype. The gene calls are TRBV4-1 and TRBJ1-1, with TRBD1 as a possible D gene (5 bases). This CDR3 has 13 residues. Trimming left V 5 bases short and J 5 bases short, with 12 bases between. CDR1 MGHRA and CDR2 YSYEKL come from the germline V gene. The CDR3 loop reads CASSKYRGTEAFF. The CDR3 DNA reads TGCGCCAGCAGCAAATACCGGGGGACTGAAGCTTTCTTT.

Ten or more counts support this clonotype. The chain links TRBV7-6 to TRBJ2-6, with D uncertain. Germline V gives CDR1 SGHVS, CDR2 FNYEAQ. V was trimmed by 5 bases and J by 0 bases, leaving 11 bases between them. The CDR3 extends over 16 amino acids. The CDR3 DNA follows: TGTGCCAGCAGCGATGGACGCCACTCTGGGGCCAACGTCCTGACTTTC. Its translation: CASSDGRHSGANVLTF.

This clonotype appeared many times. The chain recombines TRBV29-1 with TRBJ2-5; perhaps D is TRBD1 or TRBD2 (6 bases each). This CDR3 contains 13 residues. Germline lookup yields CDR1 SQVTM and CDR2 ANQGSEA. V shed 3 bases and J shed 1 base, with 9 bases lying between them. CDR3 bases: TGCAGCGTTGAGACGGGGGCCCAAGAGACCCAGTACTTC. Protein product: CSVETGAQETQYF.

This clonotype was found many times. V usage is TRBV30 and J usage is TRBJ2-7; the D gene is possibly TRBD1 (6 bases). The CDR3 sequence is 13 residues long. CDR1 GTSNPN and CDR2 SVGIG come from the germline V gene (reference sequence). The V and J ends lost 5 bases and 3 bases respectively, with 14 bases between them. This CDR3 is CAWESRDNYEQYF. The CDR3 DNA is TGTGCCTGGGAGAGTCGGGACAACTACGAGCAGTACTTC.

This chain joins TRBV5-1 and TRBJ2-7, with D perhaps matching TRBD1 (6 bases). From germline, CDR1 is SGHRS and CDR2 YFSETQ. The length of the CDR3 is 15 residues. Trimming shortened V by 3 bases and J by 4 bases, and 17 bases separated the two germline ends. The CDR3 reads CASSSHQGRGYEQYF. The CDR3, as DNA: TGCGCCAGCAGCTCCCATCAGGGCAGGGGTTACGAGCAGTACTTC.

The chain combines TRBV20-1 with TRBJ2-7, with D tentatively TRBD2 (6 bases). V was pared by 6 bases and J by 4 bases, with 19 bases between. The CDR3 runs to 14 residues. Germline values: CDR1 DFQATT, CDR2 SNEGSKA (reference sequence). In DNA, the CDR3 is TGCAGTGCCCTCGACGCGGGATCAGAATACGAGCAGTACTTC. It specifies CSALDAGSEYEQYF.

This clonotype was seen at least ten times. The rearrangement links TRBV30 to TRBJ2-2, with D hard to call. This CDR3 comprises 12 residues. Germline values: CDR1 GTSNPN, CDR2 SVGIG (reference sequence). V was pared by 7 bases and J by 0 bases, with 6 bases between. The DNA for the CDR3 is TGTGCCTCCCTGGCGAACACCGGGGAGCTGTTTTTT. Translated: CASLANTGELFF.

The rearrangement joins TRBV20-1 to TRBJ2-7; D gene ambiguous. V gave up 7 bases and J gave up 4 bases, with 14 bases separating them. The CDR3 spans 12 residues. Germline loops: CDR1 DFQATT, CDR2 SNEGSKA (reference sequence). The CDR3 reads CSESPRSYEQYF. The CDR3 nucleotides read TGCAGTGAATCCCCCCGGTCTTACGAGCAGTACTTC.

This sequence joins TRBV12-3 or TRBV12-4 and TRBJ2-3; tentative D call: TRBD2 (5 bases). Between the trimmed V and J ends, which lost 10 bases and 2 bases, there was a span of 13 bases. This CDR3 spans 13 amino acids. CDR3 sequence reads: CANGVPDTDTQYF. CDR3 coding DNA: TGTGCCAACGGGGTCCCGGACACAGATACGCAGTATTTT.

This clonotype was seen more than once but under ten times. The V and J genes are TRBV6-5 and TRBJ2-5, with 13 bases fitting TRBD2. Trimming removed 2 bases from V and 8 bases from J; junction bases left unmatched: 8. The CDR3 totals 16 residues. CDR1 is MNHEY, CDR2 SVGAGI, per germline. The CDR3 spells CASSYASGTSGDTQYF. In DNA, the CDR3 is TGTGCCAGCAGTTACGCATCCGGGACTAGCGGGGATACCCAGTACTTC.

Comments on this clonotype: This clone may be a read error of a much larger clone one base away. This chain links TRBV6-5 with TRBJ2-7, with D possibly being TRBD1 (6 bases). This CDR3 region has 15 residues. CDR1 and CDR2 from the germline V gene are MNHEY and SVGAGI. The CDR3 region is CASCYGWDKSYEQYF. CDR3 DNA sequence: TGTGCCAGCTGTTACGGGTGGGACAAGTCCTACGAGCAGTACTTC.

This clonotype appeared a few times. The chain links TRBV3-1 to TRBJ2-7; 11 bases align to TRBD2. Looked up from germline, CDR1 is LGHDT and CDR2 is YNNKEL (reference sequence). After removal of 0 bases from V and 4 bases from J, the junction contained 11 bases not matched to a gene. The CDR3 covers 18 residues. The CDR3 sequence: CASSQDSYRLAGTYEQYF. In DNA, the CDR3 is TGTGCCAGCAGCCAAGACAGCTACAGACTAGCGGGGACTTACGAGCAGTACTTC.

There are many counts of this clonotype. The CDR3 DNA is TGTGCCAGCAGTTACGGTCAACCTAGCACAGATACGCAGTATTTT. Its protein product is CASSYGQPSTDTQYF. The chain couples TRBV6-5 to TRBJ2-3; D gene unclear. The V end lost 2 bases, the J end lost 0 bases, and 9 bases lay between the germline ends. This CDR3 contains 15 residues. Germline assignment: CDR1 MNHEY and CDR2 SVGAGI.

This clonotype was recorded at least ten times. The chain is built from TRBV28 and TRBJ1-5; TRBD1 matches at 7 bases. Germline trimming cut 6 bases from V and 0 bases from J; bases unmatched to any gene: 14. This CDR3 has 18 residues. Germline V gives CDR1 MDHEN, CDR2 SYDVKM. The CDR3 region has the DNA TGTGCCAGCAGCTCCCTTATCCAAGGACAGGATAGCAATCAGCCCCAGCATTTT. Translated, it gives CASSSLIQGQDSNQPQHF.

The rearrangement uses TRBV5-1 and TRBJ1-2; TRBD1 agrees at 9 bases. Trimming cost V 0 bases and J 4 bases; bases outside gene matches: 7. The CDR3 consists of 16 residues. Germline CDR1 is SGHRS and CDR2 is YFSETQ. CDR3 sequence: CASSLDGTGSRYGYTF. The CDR3 DNA reads as TGCGCCAGCAGCTTGGACGGGACAGGGTCCCGCTATGGCTACACCTTC.

This clonotype was seen repeatedly, ten times or more. The chain recombines TRBV20-1 with TRBJ1-2; a possible D gene is TRBD1 (5 bases). V was cut by 5 bases and J by 1 base, with 23 bases left in between. The CDR3 is 17 amino acids. Per germline, CDR1 DFQATT and CDR2 SNEGSKA (reference sequence). The chain's CDR3 is CSAHPARAGGNNYGYTF. The CDR3 DNA reads TGCAGTGCTCACCCCGCTAGAGCGGGGGGAAATAACTATGGCTACACCTTC.

J is TRBJ2-7 and V is TRBV20-1; no definite D call. There are 12 residues in the CDR3. Germline V CDR1 and CDR2: DFQATT, SNEGSKA (reference sequence). Trimming cost V 3 bases and J 2 bases, with 8 bases left between them. CDR3 nucleotides: TGCAGTGCTAGGGGCAGTCCCTACGAGCAGTACTTC. It specifies CSARGSPYEQYF.

The V call is TRBV16, the J call TRBJ1-1; D uncertain. This CDR3 has 14 residues. CDR1 and CDR2 from the germline V gene are KGHSY and FQNENV. V lost 4 bases and J lost 1, with 10 bases in between. CDR3: CASSRSTGNTEAFF. The DNA for the CDR3 is TGTGCCAGCAGCCGGTCGACGGGGAACACTGAAGCTTTCTTT.

The rearrangement joins TRBV6-1 to TRBJ1-1; D may be TRBD1 (6 bases). Germline CDR1 and CDR2: MNHNS and SASEGT. The germline V and J ends were trimmed by 5 bases and 0 bases, with 16 bases remaining between them. The CDR3 extends over 16 amino acids. The CDR3 DNA is TGTGCCAGCAGTCCTTGGGACGAGGGGGTGAACACTGAAGCTTTCTTT. Its translation: CASSPWDEGVNTEAFF.

This clonotype was observed at least ten times. J is TRBJ2-7 and V is TRBV4-1; no reliable D call. Germline-derived CDR1 and CDR2 are MGHRA and YSYEKL. The CDR3 extends over 14 amino acids. Trimming took off 1 base at V and 5 bases at J, with 12 bases between the two ends. The CDR3 DNA follows: TGCGCCAGCAGCCAAGGTCAGGCTAGTAACGAGCAGTACTTC. It specifies CASSQGQASNEQYF.

Ten or more counts support this clonotype. The chain couples TRBV14 to TRBJ2-7, with D possibly matching TRBD1 (6 bases). The V and J ends lost 4 bases and 4 bases respectively, with 14 bases between them. Germline lookup yields CDR1 SGHDN and CDR2 FVKESK. The CDR3 covers 14 residues. The CDR3 loop reads CASSPLDRPYEQYF. CDR3 coding DNA: TGTGCCAGCAGCCCATTAGACAGGCCATACGAGCAGTACTTC.

The chain uses TRBV29-1 and TRBJ1-2, with D uncertain. Looked up from germline, CDR1 is SQVTM and CDR2 is ANQGSEA. This CDR3 is 11 amino acids long. Trimming pared 5 bases from V and 2 bases from J, leaving 6 bases between. CDR3 coding DNA: TGCAGCGTTCAGAAAAACTATGGCTACACCTTC. This encodes CSVQKNYGYTF.

This chain joins TRBV12-3 or TRBV12-4 and TRBJ1-6; D not resolved. The CDR3 loop spans 13 amino acids. Trimming removed 3 bases at V and 5 bases at J, with 5 bases between. The CDR3 sequence: CASSFNDNSPLHF. The CDR3 bases are TGTGCCAGCAGTTTTAACGATAATTCACCCCTCCACTTT.

This chain joins TRBV12-3 or TRBV12-4 and TRBJ2-7; D may be TRBD2 (5 bases). The CDR3 consists of 12 residues. Trimming took 4 bases from V and 6 from J, leaving 10 bases between them. The CDR3 spells CASSSRGCEQYF. CDR3 sequence (DNA): TGTGCCAGCAGTTCTCGGGGTTGCGAGCAGTACTTC.

This clonotype was seen at least ten times. This rearrangement joins TRBV5-5 to TRBJ1-1, with a weak D call TRBD1 (6 bases). Germline assignment: CDR1 SGHKS and CDR2 YYEKEE (reference sequence). Between the trimmed V and J ends, which lost 0 bases and 6 bases, there was a span of 12 bases. The CDR3 loop spans 14 amino acids. The CDR3 sequence is CASSLAGAGPEAFF. In DNA, the CDR3 is TGTGCCAGCAGCTTGGCAGGGGCCGGTCCTGAAGCTTTCTTT.